One sample yielded the 29 T cell receptor beta chains listed below, sequenced in a study of blood T cell repertoires in COVID-19. Here immunoSEQ multiplex PCR was the method, and the copy in TCRdb shows in-frame clones only, minus some. The table lists approximately 250,000 clones, around 86% of them singletons, with 1.5% to 2% in the top ten. Input material: peripheral blood. All receptors come from a woman in her fifties or sixties who had recovered from COVID-19.

The chain has TRBV28 and TRBJ1-5; D perhaps matches TRBD1 (6 bases). Germline CDR1 reads MDHEN; CDR2 reads SYDVKM. Trimming shortened V by 5 bases and J by 0 bases, and 11 bases separated the two germline ends. This CDR3 is 15 amino acids long. The CDR3 here is CASSGTWVSNQPQHF. CDR3 coding DNA: TGTGCCAGCAGTGGGACATGGGTTAGCAATCAGCCCCAGCATTTT.

The chain couples TRBV2 to TRBJ1-6, with D perhaps matching TRBD1 (6 bases). CDR1 is SNHLY, CDR2 FYNNEI, per germline. V lost 8 bases, J lost 11 bases, and 28 bases lay in between. The CDR3 is 17 amino acids. This chain's CDR3 is CASRAALGGASAPPLHF. CDR3 DNA sequence: TGTGCCAGCCGGGCGGCTTTGGGGGGGGCGTCTGCCCCACCCCTCCACTTT.

V usage is TRBV5-4 and J usage is TRBJ1-4; 10 bases line up with TRBD1. The V and J ends lost 3 bases and 8 bases, in that order; junction bases with no gene match: 4. CDR3 size: 14 residues. CDR1 and CDR2 from the germline V gene are SGHNT and YYREEE (reference sequence). DNA of the CDR3: TGTGCCAGCAGCTCCCGGGACAGGGGCGAAAAACTGTTTTTT. The encoded protein is CASSSRDRGEKLFF.

This chain uses TRBV5-1 with TRBJ1-2, with 10 nucleotides matching TRBD1. With V trimmed by 3 bases and J by 4 bases, 12 bases remained unmatched. Germline V gene lookup returns CDR1 SGHRS and CDR2 YFSETQ. This CDR3 has 17 residues. The chain's CDR3 is CASSSSRGTGEIYGYTF. Here the CDR3 DNA reads TGCGCCAGCAGCTCGTCTCGAGGGACAGGGGAGATCTATGGCTACACCTTC.

The chain links TRBV19 to TRBJ2-1; 9 bases map to TRBD2. After removal of 7 bases from V and 3 bases from J, the junction contained 10 bases not matched to a gene. The CDR3 has 16 residues. Germline CDR1 LNHDA, CDR2 SQIVND (reference sequence). CDR3 DNA sequence: TGTGCCAGTAAAAGCAGCGGGGGGCTATTCTACAATGAGCAGTTCTTC. Amino acid sequence: CASKSSGGLFYNEQFF.

The chain recombines TRBV7-2 with TRBJ2-1, with 10 bases matching TRBD2. The germline V gene encodes CDR1 SGHTA and CDR2 FQGNSA. This CDR3 contains 17 residues. The junction had 10 bases not matched to a gene; V was cut back by 3 bases and J by 5 bases. The CDR3 coding sequence is TGTGCCAGCAGCTTGGGACCTAGCGGGGGTAGACACAATGAGCAGTTCTTC. This translates into CASSLGPSGGRHNEQFF.

The chain uses TRBV19 and TRBJ1-3; D remains ambiguous. The CDR3 extends over 13 amino acids. The ends were cut back, 10 bases at V and 4 bases at J, with 14 bases in the middle. Germline-derived CDR1 and CDR2 are LNHDA and SQIVND (reference sequence). The CDR3 DNA follows: TGTGCCACTGCGGCCGGTGACGGAAACACCATATATTTT. This codes for CATAAGDGNTIYF.

This clone was observed once. This sequence joins TRBV12-3 or TRBV12-4 and TRBJ1-5, with D unclear. This CDR3 is built from 13 residues. The ends were cut back, 5 bases at V and 3 bases at J, with 8 bases in the middle. The DNA of the CDR3 is TGTGCCAGCAGTCGTGACAACAATCAGCCCCAGCATTTT. Residues: CASSRDNNQPQHF.

The chain combines TRBV7-6 with TRBJ2-7; maybe TRBD1 (6 bases). CDR1 and CDR2 (germline): SGHVS, FNYEAQ. V lost 6 bases and J 2 bases, leaving 14 bases between the germline ends. The CDR3 contains 14 residues. The CDR3 reads CASSPTGQTYEQYF. CDR3 bases: TGTGCCAGCAGTCCAACGGGACAAACCTACGAGCAGTACTTC.

The chain combines TRBV19 with TRBJ1-5; 7 nucleotides line up with TRBD1. Germline V CDR1 and CDR2: LNHDA, SQIVND (reference sequence). The V gene end was trimmed by 3 bases and the J gene end by 6 bases; junction bases not matched to a gene: 2. The CDR3 length is 13 residues. CDR3 in DNA: TGTGCCAGTAGTATCGGACAGGCTCAGCCCCAGCATTTT. Amino acid sequence: CASSIGQAQPQHF.

The rearrangement links TRBV5-1 to TRBJ2-7; D may be TRBD2 (6 bases). Germline CDR1 SGHRS, CDR2 YFSETQ. The V end lost 0 bases, the J end lost 3 bases, and 13 bases lay between the germline ends. The length of the CDR3 is 15 residues. The DNA for the CDR3 is TGCGCCAGCAGCTTGGGGCGGGGTACCAGCTACGAGCAGTACTTC. This translates into CASSLGRGTSYEQYF.

This rearrangement joins TRBV19 to TRBJ1-5, with D unresolved. The CDR3 spans 13 residues. Deletions cut 7 bases from V and 0 bases from J, with 7 bases between. Looked up from germline, CDR1 is LNHDA and CDR2 is SQIVND (reference sequence). The CDR3 here is CASNGYSNQPQHF. CDR3 DNA: TGTGCCAGTAACGGGTATAGCAATCAGCCCCAGCATTTT. Using reference TRBV19 and TRBJ1-5 for the parts outside the CDR3, the full variable domain is DGGITQSPKYLFRKEGQNVTLSCEQNLNHDAMYWYRQDPGQGLRLIYYSQIVNDFQKGDIAEGYSVSREKKESFPLTVTSAQKNPTAFYLCASNGYSNQPQHFGDGTRLSIL.

This clone was counted only a few times. This chain uses TRBV5-5 with TRBJ1-2; a possible D gene is TRBD1 (5 bases). The CDR3 runs 14 residues. V dropped 0 bases and J dropped 0 bases, with 6 bases sitting between them. Per germline, CDR1 SGHKS and CDR2 YYEKEE (reference sequence). The CDR3 spells CASSLEGTNYGYTF. The CDR3 bases are TGTGCCAGCAGCTTGGAGGGGACTAACTATGGCTACACCTTC.

The rearrangement joins TRBV3-1 (or the pseudogene TRBV3-2) to TRBJ2-7, with 7 bases fitting TRBD1. With V trimmed by 1 base and J by 2 bases, 2 bases remained unmatched. This CDR3 is built from 14 residues. The germline gives CDR1 LGHDT, CDR2 YNNKEL (reference sequence). The CDR3 sequence is CASSQGTGPYEQYF. The CDR3 DNA is TGTGCCAGCAGCCAAGGGACAGGACCCTACGAGCAGTACTTC.

The chain links TRBV6-1 to TRBJ1-2; 9 positions match TRBD1. V was pared by 3 bases and J by 6 bases, with 8 bases of the junction left unmatched. Germline assignment: CDR1 MNHNS and CDR2 SASEGT. The CDR3 is 15 residues long. The CDR3, as DNA: TGTGCCAGCAGTGAGGCCGACAGGGGGTCTGATGGCTACACCTTC. Its protein product is CASSEADRGSDGYTF.

The V and J genes are TRBV14 and TRBJ2-2, with TRBD1 matching 7 bases. From germline, CDR1 is SGHDN and CDR2 FVKESK. There are 15 residues in the CDR3. V lost 2 bases and J lost 5; bases outside the gene matches: 5. The CDR3 DNA follows: TGTGCCAGCAGCCAACGACAGGGACGTACCGGGGAGCTGTTTTTT. Protein: CASSQRQGRTGELFF. Supplemented by reference TRBV14 and TRBJ2-2, the full variable domain reads EAGVTQFPSHSVIEKGQTVTLRCDPISGHDNLYWYRRVMGKEIKFLLHFVKESKQDESGMPNNRFLAERTGGTYSTLKVQPAELEDSGVYFCASSQRQGRTGELFFGEGSRLTVL.

V is TRBV6-5 and J is TRBJ2-3; tentatively, D is TRBD1 (5 bases). V was pared by 8 bases and J by 12 bases, with 15 bases between. The CDR3 is 11 amino acids. Germline V gene lookup returns CDR1 MNHEY and CDR2 SVGAGI. Written as DNA, the CDR3 is TGTGCCAGCTACAACTGGGGCTCCCAGTATTTT. This gives the protein CASYNWGSQYF.

This chain connects TRBV6-2 or TRBV6-3 to TRBJ1-5; 9 nucleotides line up with TRBD1. Germline CDR1 MNHEY, CDR2 SVGEGT. The CDR3 runs 15 residues. The trim removed 2 bases at V and 6 bases at J, leaving 5 bases unmatched. The CDR3 reads CASSYGGTGTQPQHF. The CDR3 DNA sequence: TGTGCCAGCAGTTACGGGGGGACAGGGACTCAGCCCCAGCATTTT.

This clone was seen more than once but under ten times. The rearrangement links TRBV7-2 to TRBJ1-5, with D unclear. Germline CDR1 SGHTA, CDR2 FQGNSA. This CDR3 is 16 amino acids long. The ends were cut back, 5 bases at V and 4 bases at J, with 18 bases in the middle. The CDR3, as DNA: TGTGCCAGCAGCCCGGCGGCCGCCGGTGGAAATCAGCCCCAGCATTTT. It codes for CASSPAAAGGNQPQHF.

The chain uses TRBV7-2 and TRBJ1-6; D is unclear. V gave up 1 base and J gave up 5 bases, with 6 bases separating them. This CDR3 is built from 14 residues. Germline values: CDR1 SGHTA, CDR2 FQGNSA. The CDR3 region has the DNA TGTGCCAGCAGCTTAGGTCCTAATAATTCACCCCTCCACTTT. It translates to CASSLGPNNSPLHF.

This chain joins TRBV4-1 and TRBJ2-2, with 12 bases aligning to TRBD2. CDR1 is MGHRA, CDR2 YSYEKL, per germline. This CDR3 has 16 residues. After removal of 6 bases from V and 4 bases from J, the junction contained 6 bases not matched to a gene. CDR3 nucleotides: TGCGCCAGCAGAGAACTAGCGGGGGGCACCACCGGGGAGCTGTTTTTT. It is translated as CASRELAGGTTGELFF.

This clone was detected a few times. The V call is TRBV10-3, the J call TRBJ2-7, with 9 bases lining up with TRBD1. V shed 4 bases, J shed 3 bases, and the junction held 10 bases outside the gene matches. The CDR3 loop spans 16 amino acids. Germline V gene data show CDR1 as ENHRY and CDR2 as SYGVKD. The CDR3 coding sequence is TGTGCCATCAGTGCCGCCGGGGGACAGGGACGCTACGAGCAGTACTTC. It specifies CAISAAGGQGRYEQYF.

This chain links TRBV7-2 with TRBJ1-2; possibly TRBD1 for D (5 bases). The CDR3 is 14 residues long. The germline CDR1 and CDR2 sequences are SGHTA and FQGNSA. V lost 1 base to trimming and J lost 4 bases, with 10 bases between them. As DNA, the CDR3 is TGTGCCAGCAGCTTAGACCCAGGGCCCTATGGCTACACCTTC. This gives the protein CASSLDPGPYGYTF.

The chain combines TRBV7-8 with TRBJ1-2, with 8 nucleotides matching TRBD1. V shed 4 bases, J shed 6 bases, and the junction held 7 bases outside the gene matches. The CDR3 is made up of 14 amino acids. Germline V gene sequence: CDR1 SGHVS, CDR2 FQNEAQ. Here the CDR3 reads CASSSRTGNNGYTF. The CDR3 nucleotides are TGTGCCAGCAGCTCGAGGACAGGGAATAATGGCTACACCTTC.

This rearrangement joins TRBV7-8 to TRBJ1-5; tentative D call: TRBD1 (5 bases). The CDR3 loop spans 16 amino acids. Germline-derived CDR1 and CDR2 are SGHVS and FQNEAQ. Deletions cut 0 bases from V and 0 bases from J, with 9 bases between. This CDR3 is CASSLAGRGSNQPQHF. CDR3 nucleotides: TGTGCCAGCAGCTTAGCGGGGCGGGGTAGCAATCAGCCCCAGCATTTT.

The chain carries TRBV6-5 and TRBJ1-2; D possibly corresponds to TRBD1 (5 bases). V gave up 2 bases and J gave up 3 bases, with 10 bases separating them. Per the germline V gene, CDR1 is MNHEY and CDR2 is SVGAGI. The CDR3 sequence is 14 residues long. The CDR3 loop is CASSYRGSDYGYTF. In nucleotides, the CDR3 is TGTGCCAGCAGTTACAGGGGTTCGGACTATGGCTACACCTTC.

The V call is TRBV19, the J call TRBJ2-1; D is perhaps TRBD2 (6 bases). Germline CDR1 is LNHDA and CDR2 is SQIVND (reference sequence). V was clipped by 8 bases and J by 8 bases, with 16 bases between them. The CDR3 is made up of 13 amino acids. The CDR3 loop reads CASRPVGRYEQFF. For the CDR3, the DNA is TGTGCCAGTCGCCCGGTGGGGAGGTATGAGCAGTTCTTC.

This chain links TRBV15 with TRBJ2-6; 7 nucleotides match TRBD1. This CDR3 contains 17 residues. The germline CDR1 and CDR2 sequences are LNHNV and YYDKDF (reference sequence). Losses at the gene ends were 6 bases for V and 0 bases for J; bases not matched to a gene: 8. CDR3 sequence (DNA): TGTGCCACCAGAGGGGGCGGAGGCCTCTCTGGGGCCAACGTCCTGACTTTC. Protein product: CATRGGGGLSGANVLTF.

V and J are TRBV5-1 and TRBJ2-1; TRBD1 is a possible D gene (5 bases). CDR1 and CDR2 (germline): SGHRS, YFSETQ. The V end lost 0 bases, the J end lost 10 bases, and 11 bases lay between the germline ends. The CDR3 spans 13 residues. The DNA for the CDR3 is TGCGCCAGCAGCTTGGAGACAGCCAGCGAGCAGTTCTTC. Translated, it gives CASSLETASEQFF.